Listed below are T cell receptor beta chains from one sample, sequenced in a study of post-analysis software for immune sequencing data. TCRdb independently ran MiXCR on the PCR reads; one entry per CDR3 protein. This table has hundreds of thousands of distinct CDR3 sequences, around 50% appearing once. The material sequenced was blood. The receptor set was obtained from a girl between 10 and 17 years old with multiple sclerosis. CDR3s leave out the opening cysteine and the closing phenylalanine or tryptophan. A clone size is listed for some rows: how often the clone was seen (once, few, many), or a class if it is expanded.

clone_size	v_call	j_call	cdr3_aa
-	TRBV12-3/TRBV12-4	TRBJ2-7	ASSLNRETTTMRYEQY
few	TRBV14	TRBJ1-1	ASSGVWSTEAF
-	TRBV21-1	-	ASRGGRVKETQY
few	TRBV9	TRBJ2-1	ASSPREGSYNEQF
-	TRBV27	TRBJ2-7	ASSFGARGGSSYEQY
-	TRBV12-3/TRBV12-4	TRBJ2-7	ASSLGAVAYEQY
-	TRBV20-1	TRBJ1-2	SASTARDRGLHWGGYT
once	TRBV28	-	ASSPPGPEQY
-	TRBV7-9	TRBJ1-2	ASSLDHTLYGYT
few	TRBV18	TRBJ2-7	ASSPGLISYEQY
-	TRBV7-7	TRBJ2-5	ASSLGRLAGIQETQY
few	TRBV3-1	TRBJ2-7	ASSRDRGRYEQY
-	TRBV5-1	TRBJ1-6	ASKLPGQGASPLH
-	TRBV15	TRBJ1-2	ATSRVSGEGYGYT
-	TRBV24-1	TRBJ2-7	ALTQRQTAIDGSYEQY
few	TRBV5-1	TRBJ2-3	ASSFRDLTDTQY
-	TRBV12-3/TRBV12-4	TRBJ2-3	ASPRQGENTQY
few	TRBV3-1	TRBJ2-4	ASSGRGGGNIQY
-	TRBV20-1	TRBJ1-5	SARGQPNQPQH
-	TRBV29-1	TRBJ1-2	SVEKGLVIAGYT
few	TRBV15	TRBJ2-7	ATSIEKGTYEQY
-	TRBV25-1	TRBJ1-2	ASRQSSNYGYT
-	TRBV29-1	-	SVGTAEETQY
-	TRBV20-1	TRBJ2-7	SAGSGNYEQY
-	TRBV29-1	TRBJ1-1	SVEYKARRNTEAF
once	TRBV20-1	TRBJ2-7	SASGTHPQQY